This TCR beta chain was profiled in a study of blood T cell repertoires in COVID-19 (dated by TCRdb to 2020 to 2021). Some background on the complete study: Samples from collaborators originated in the United States, Italy and Spain and spanned both the acute and convalescent phases of COVID-19. The prospective study material was composed of cDNA or gDNA derived from T cells, B-cell-depleted T cells, or PBMCs. Deeply sampled blood TCRbeta repertoires from subjects exposed to, actively infected with, or recovered from COVID-19 were included in the dataset. A freely available public database, intended as a resource for researchers studying the immune response to SARS-CoV-2, is where the repertoires were released. The samples were drawn from the first 160 participants of the ongoing ImmuneRACE study and from over a thousand subjects provided by 6 global collaborators. A de-identified subject ID, COVID-19 status, age in years and sex were almost always included in the sample metadata. Where available, HLA class I and class II types were taken from metadata supplied by the sample provider and were not determined by assay-based typing.

Participants in the prospective study were enrolled through a virtual design, were aged about 18 to 100 years, and lived in 20 to 30 United States geographic areas. In the prospective study, cohorts were assigned on the basis of participant-reported clinical history obtained from a screening survey and a study questionnaire. Recovered participants in ImmuneRACE Cohort 3 were defined as having two consecutive negative NP/OP PCR tests, clearance from a healthcare professional, or resolution of symptoms. Each participant in the prospective study had whole blood, serum and a nasopharyngeal or oropharyngeal swab collected by mobile phlebotomists. Prospective study participants could optionally give additional blood draws and questionnaires over a roughly 2-month period. Blood samples from the prospective study were shipped frozen or at room temperature prior to DNA extraction. The paper as a whole reports these results and caveats: The quantity of clinical and demographic metadata differed by source and by participant and was supplied without curation.

Trimming removed 0 bases from V and 4 bases from J; the gene matches leave 7 bases unexplained. According to the germline V gene (reference sequence), CDR1 reads LGHDT and CDR2 reads YNNKEL. The CDR3 runs 16 amino acids, cysteine and phenylalanine included. Only the CDR3 portion is preserved as DNA: 48 bases, with reading frame beginning at the first base. This clone has only a few counts. It has no known antigen specificity. One base away there is no much larger clone; base qualities are not given. The immunoSEQ Assay, a bias-controlled multiplex PCR, was used to amplify TCRbeta CDR3 regions from genomic DNA. The published analysis was carried out like this. The number of nucleated cells in each sample was estimated by amplification of reference gene primers within the assay. To quantify the absolute abundance of each unique TCRbeta CDR3 rearrangement, sequence reads were collapsed and filtered. Productive Simpson clonality was computed per sample as the square root of Simpson's diversity index over productive rearrangements. TCRdb mirrors the immuneACCESS table, restricted to in-frame sequences. Some clones are absent from its copies; in checked studies, under half trace to an unresolved V gene, and the reason for the others is unknown. V and J calls and clone size are as listed in that table; D and trimming were resolved from the DNA. Counted in this sample were 150,000 to 200,000 clones; roughly 80% of them appeared once. The top ten constitute approximately 15% of the sample.

In this chain, TRBV3-1 (or the pseudogene TRBV3-2) is recombined with TRBJ2-5; a stretch of 8 junction bases matches TRBD2. The sequence was collected from a woman aged 50 to 60 who had recovered from COVID-19. The specimen sequenced was PBMCs or T cells enriched from blood (not recorded which). At the DNA level, the sequence is TGTGCCAGCAGCCAAGATTCGGGAGGGGGGCCAGAGACCCAGTACTTC. It translates to CASSQDSGGGPETQYF.